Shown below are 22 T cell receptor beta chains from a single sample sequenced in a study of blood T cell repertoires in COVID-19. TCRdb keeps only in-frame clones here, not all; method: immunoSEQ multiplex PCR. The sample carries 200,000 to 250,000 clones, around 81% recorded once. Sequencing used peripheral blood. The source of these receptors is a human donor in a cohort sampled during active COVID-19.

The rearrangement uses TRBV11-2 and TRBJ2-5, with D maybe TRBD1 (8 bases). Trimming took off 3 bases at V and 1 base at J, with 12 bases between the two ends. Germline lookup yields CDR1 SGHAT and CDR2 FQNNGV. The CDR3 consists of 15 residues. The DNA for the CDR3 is TGTGCCAGCAGCTTCGGGGGGACAGGCCAAGAGACCCAGTACTTC. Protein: CASSFGGTGQETQYF.

The CDR3 DNA follows: TGTGCCAGCAGCCGCTCGGGAACAGATACGCAGTATTTT. It yields the protein CASSRSGTDTQYF. The chain combines TRBV7-3 with TRBJ2-3; D is possibly TRBD2 (5 bases). V lost 5 bases and J 3 bases, leaving 9 bases between the germline ends. The CDR3 contains 13 residues. CDR1 SGHTA and CDR2 FQGTGA come from the germline V gene.

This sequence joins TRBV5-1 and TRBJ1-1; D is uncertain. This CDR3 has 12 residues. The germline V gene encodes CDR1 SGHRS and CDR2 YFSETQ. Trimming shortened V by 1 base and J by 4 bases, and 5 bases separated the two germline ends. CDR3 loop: CASSLSSTEAFF. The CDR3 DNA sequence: TGCGCCAGCAGCTTGAGTAGCACTGAAGCTTTCTTT.

CDR3 sequence: CASSSLGAGGYEQYF. Written as DNA, the CDR3 is TGTGCCAGCAGTTCCCTAGGAGCGGGGGGGTACGAGCAGTACTTC. This chain joins TRBV27 and TRBJ2-7; TRBD2 matches at 10 bases. After removal of 4 bases from V and 4 bases from J, the junction contained 7 bases not matched to a gene. The germline CDR1 and CDR2 sequences are MNHEY and SMNVEV (reference sequence). The CDR3 is made up of 15 amino acids.

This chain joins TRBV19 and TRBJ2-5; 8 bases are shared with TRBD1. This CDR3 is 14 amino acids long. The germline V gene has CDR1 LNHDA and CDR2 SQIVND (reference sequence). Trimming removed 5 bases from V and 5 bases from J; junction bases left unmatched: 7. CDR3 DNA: TGTGCCAGTAGTCCCGGACAGGGTATGGAGACCCAGTACTTC. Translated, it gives CASSPGQGMETQYF.

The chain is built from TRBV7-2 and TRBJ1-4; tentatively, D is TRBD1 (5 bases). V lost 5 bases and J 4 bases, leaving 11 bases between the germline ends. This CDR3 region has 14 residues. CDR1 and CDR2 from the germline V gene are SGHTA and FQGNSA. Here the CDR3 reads CASSPDSYNEKLFF. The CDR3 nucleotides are TGTGCCAGCAGCCCCGACAGCTATAATGAAAAACTGTTTTTT.

The CDR3 protein is CATVRAGGLYGYTF. CDR3 DNA: TGTGCCACTGTTCGGGCAGGGGGCCTCTATGGCTACACCTTC. This chain connects TRBV15 to TRBJ1-2; 8 positions agree with TRBD1. Trimming removed 9 bases from V and 4 bases from J; junction bases left unmatched: 10. Germline assignment: CDR1 LNHNV and CDR2 YYDKDF (reference sequence). This CDR3 has 14 residues.

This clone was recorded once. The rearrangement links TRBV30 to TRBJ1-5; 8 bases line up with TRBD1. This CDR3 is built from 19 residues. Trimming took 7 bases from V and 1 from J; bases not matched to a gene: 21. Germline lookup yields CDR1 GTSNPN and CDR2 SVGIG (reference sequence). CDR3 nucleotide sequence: TGTGCCTTCGACCTTTATACCGGGACAGGAGGTGGGAGCAATCAGCCCCAGCATTTT. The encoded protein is CAFDLYTGTGGGSNQPQHF.

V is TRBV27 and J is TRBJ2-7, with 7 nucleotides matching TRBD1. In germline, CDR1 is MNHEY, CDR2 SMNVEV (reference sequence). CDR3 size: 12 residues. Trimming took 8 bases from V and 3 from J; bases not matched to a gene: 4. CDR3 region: CASSGQLYEQYF. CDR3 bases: TGTGCCAGCTCGGGACAGCTCTACGAGCAGTACTTC.

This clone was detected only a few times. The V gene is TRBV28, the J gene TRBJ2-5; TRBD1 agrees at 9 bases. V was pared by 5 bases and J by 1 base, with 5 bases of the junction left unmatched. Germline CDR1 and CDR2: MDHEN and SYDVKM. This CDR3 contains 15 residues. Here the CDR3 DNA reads TGTGCCAGCAGTGGGAGACAGGGGGTCCAAGAGACCCAGTACTTC. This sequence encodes CASSGRQGVQETQYF.

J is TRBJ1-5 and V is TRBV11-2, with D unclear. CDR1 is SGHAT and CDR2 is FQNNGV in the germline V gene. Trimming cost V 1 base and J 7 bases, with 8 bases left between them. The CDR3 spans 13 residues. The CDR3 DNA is TGTGCCAGCAGCTTAGGAGGGATGCAGCCCCAGCATTTT. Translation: CASSLGGMQPQHF.

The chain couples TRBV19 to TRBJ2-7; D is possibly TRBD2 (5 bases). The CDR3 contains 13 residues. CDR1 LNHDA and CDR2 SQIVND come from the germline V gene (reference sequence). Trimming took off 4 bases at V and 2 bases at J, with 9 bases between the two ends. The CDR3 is CASSTGFTYEQYF. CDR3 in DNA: TGTGCCAGTAGTACGGGATTTACCTACGAGCAGTACTTC.

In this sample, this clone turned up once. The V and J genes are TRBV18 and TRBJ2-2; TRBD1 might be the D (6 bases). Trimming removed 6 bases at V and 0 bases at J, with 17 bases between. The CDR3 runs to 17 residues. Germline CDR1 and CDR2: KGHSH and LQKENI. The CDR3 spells CASSPWGLTTNTGELFF. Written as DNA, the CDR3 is TGTGCCAGCTCCCCATGGGGGCTTACAACGAACACCGGGGAGCTGTTTTTT.

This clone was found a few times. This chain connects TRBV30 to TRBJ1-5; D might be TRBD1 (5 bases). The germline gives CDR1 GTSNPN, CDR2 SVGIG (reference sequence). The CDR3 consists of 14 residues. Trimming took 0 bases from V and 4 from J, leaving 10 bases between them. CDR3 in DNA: TGTGCCTGGAGTGTAAAGACAGTTAATCAGCCCCAGCATTTT. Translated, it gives CAWSVKTVNQPQHF.

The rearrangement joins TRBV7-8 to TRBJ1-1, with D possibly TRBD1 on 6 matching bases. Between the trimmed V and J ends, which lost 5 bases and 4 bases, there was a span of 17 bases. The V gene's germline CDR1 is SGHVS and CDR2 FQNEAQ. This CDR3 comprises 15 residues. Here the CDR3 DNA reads TGTGCCAGCAGCCAAAAACGGGGGGCAGGCACTGAAGCTTTCTTT. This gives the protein CASSQKRGAGTEAFF.

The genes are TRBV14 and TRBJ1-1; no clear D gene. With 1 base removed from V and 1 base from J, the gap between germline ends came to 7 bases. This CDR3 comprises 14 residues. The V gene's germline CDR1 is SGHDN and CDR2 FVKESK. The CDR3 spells CASSQGWRNTEAFF. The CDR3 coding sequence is TGTGCCAGCAGCCAAGGATGGAGGAACACTGAAGCTTTCTTT.

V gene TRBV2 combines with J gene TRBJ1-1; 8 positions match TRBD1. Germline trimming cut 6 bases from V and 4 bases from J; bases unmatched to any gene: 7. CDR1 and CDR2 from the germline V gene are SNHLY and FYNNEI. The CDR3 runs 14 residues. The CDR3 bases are TGTGCCAGCAGGACGGACAGGGCTGGCACTGAAGCTTTCTTT. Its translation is CASRTDRAGTEAFF.

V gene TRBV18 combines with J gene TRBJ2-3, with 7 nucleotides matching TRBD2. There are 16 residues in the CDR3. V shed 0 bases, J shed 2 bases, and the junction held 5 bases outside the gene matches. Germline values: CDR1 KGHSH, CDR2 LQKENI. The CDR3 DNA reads TGTGCCAGCTCACCACCCGCCAGCGGGGCCACAGATACGCAGTATTTT. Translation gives CASSPPASGATDTQYF.

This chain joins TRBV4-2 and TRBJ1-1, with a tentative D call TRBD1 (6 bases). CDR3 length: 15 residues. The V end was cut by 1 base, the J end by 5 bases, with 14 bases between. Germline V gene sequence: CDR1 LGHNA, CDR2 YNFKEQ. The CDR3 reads CASSQAGGLGTEAFF. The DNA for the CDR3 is TGTGCCAGCAGCCAAGCCGGGGGGCTGGGGACTGAAGCTTTCTTT.

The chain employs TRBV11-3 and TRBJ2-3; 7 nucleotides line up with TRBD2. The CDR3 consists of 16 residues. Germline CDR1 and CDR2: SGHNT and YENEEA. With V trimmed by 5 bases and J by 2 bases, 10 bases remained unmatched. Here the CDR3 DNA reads TGTGCCAGCAGCACCGGTACTAGCGAGGTCACAGATACGCAGTATTTT. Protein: CASSTGTSEVTDTQYF.

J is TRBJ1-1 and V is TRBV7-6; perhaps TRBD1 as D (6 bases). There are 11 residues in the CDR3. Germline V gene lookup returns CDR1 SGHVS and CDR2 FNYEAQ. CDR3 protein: CARGYYTEAFF. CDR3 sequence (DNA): TGTGCGAGGGGGTATTACACTGAAGCTTTCTTT.

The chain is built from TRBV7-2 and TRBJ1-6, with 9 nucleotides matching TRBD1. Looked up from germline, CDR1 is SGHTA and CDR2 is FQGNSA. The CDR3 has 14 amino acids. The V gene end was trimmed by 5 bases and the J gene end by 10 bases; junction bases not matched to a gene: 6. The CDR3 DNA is TGTGCCAGCAGCCTCCGGGACAGGGACTCACCCCTCCACTTT. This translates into CASSLRDRDSPLHF. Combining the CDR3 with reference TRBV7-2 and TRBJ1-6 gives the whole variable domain GAGVSQSPSNKVTEKGKDVELRCDPISGHTALYWYRQSLGQGLEFLIYFQGNSAPDKSGLPSDRFSAERTGGSVSTLTIQRTQQEDSAVYLCASSLRDRDSPLHFGNGTRLTVT.